This T cell receptor (beta chain) is from a study of blood T cells in healthy people across ages. The study, taken as a whole, reports: Per million T cells, the diversity of TCR beta decreased roughly linearly as age advanced.

This clonotype was counted only a few times. Its antigen remains unknown. With a J-beta primer mix and a sample-barcoded 5' primer, a second PCR ran roughly 6 to 11 cycles. TCRdb re-derived calls from the 5' RACE reads in MiXCR, one entry per CDR3 protein. The sample consists of 1.6 million or so distinct CDR3 sequences, 30% to 40% of them appearing once. The clonotype was recovered from a woman in her 30s in good health. Input material: blood.

CDR3 sequence: CASSLGSTLLSYEQYF. The CDR3 bases are TGCGCCAGCAGCTTGGGCTCGACACTTCTGTCCTACGAGCAGTACTTC. The chain couples TRBV5-1 to TRBJ2-7; D remains unclear. The ends were cut back, 0 bases at V and 1 base at J, with 14 bases in the middle. The CDR3 runs to 16 residues. The V gene's germline CDR1 is SGHRS and CDR2 YFSETQ. Looking up the rest from reference TRBV5-1 and TRBJ2-7 gives the full variable domain: KAGVTQTPRYLIKTRGQQVTLSCSPISGHRSVSWYQQTPGQGLQFLFEYFSETQRNKGNFPGRFSGRQFSNSRSEMNVSTLELGDSALYLCASSLGSTLLSYEQYFGPGTRLTVT.